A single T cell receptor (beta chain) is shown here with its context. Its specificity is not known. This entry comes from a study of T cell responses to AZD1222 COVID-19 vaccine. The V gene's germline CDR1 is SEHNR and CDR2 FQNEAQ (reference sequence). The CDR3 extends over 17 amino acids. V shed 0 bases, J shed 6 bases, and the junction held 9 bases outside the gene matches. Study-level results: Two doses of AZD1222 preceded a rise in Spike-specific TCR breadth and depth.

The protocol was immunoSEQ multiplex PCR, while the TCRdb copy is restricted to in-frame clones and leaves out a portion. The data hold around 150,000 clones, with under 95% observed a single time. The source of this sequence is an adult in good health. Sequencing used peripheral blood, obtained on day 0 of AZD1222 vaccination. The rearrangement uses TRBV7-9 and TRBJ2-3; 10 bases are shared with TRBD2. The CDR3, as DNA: TGTGCCAGCAGCTTAGCGGGTCTAGCGGGAGTTGGTGATACGCAGTATTTT. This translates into CASSLAGLAGVGDTQYF.